Included here is one T cell receptor beta chain sequence, with context. TCRdb processed the multiplex PCR reads anew with MiXCR; each CDR3 protein has one entry. The profile shows about 270,000 distinct CDR3 sequences, 30% to 35% of them singletons. Samples came from axillary lymph nodes draining the breast cancer. This sample is part of a study of breast tumors, draining lymph nodes, adjacent tissues. The CDR3 runs 15 residues. Trimming left V 1 base short and J 5 bases short, with 9 bases between. Germline assignment: CDR1 WSHSY and CDR2 SAAADI. The receptor comes from a female donor with breast cancer. Some clones in this sample may be carry-over from other donors' samples. Sequenced sample: axillary lymph node tissue. The chain couples TRBV10-2 to TRBJ1-6, with a tentative D call TRBD1 (6 bases). The CDR3 sequence: CASSEWTVNNSPLHF. For the CDR3, the DNA is TGCGCCAGCAGTGAGTGGACAGTCAATAATTCACCCCTCCACTTT.